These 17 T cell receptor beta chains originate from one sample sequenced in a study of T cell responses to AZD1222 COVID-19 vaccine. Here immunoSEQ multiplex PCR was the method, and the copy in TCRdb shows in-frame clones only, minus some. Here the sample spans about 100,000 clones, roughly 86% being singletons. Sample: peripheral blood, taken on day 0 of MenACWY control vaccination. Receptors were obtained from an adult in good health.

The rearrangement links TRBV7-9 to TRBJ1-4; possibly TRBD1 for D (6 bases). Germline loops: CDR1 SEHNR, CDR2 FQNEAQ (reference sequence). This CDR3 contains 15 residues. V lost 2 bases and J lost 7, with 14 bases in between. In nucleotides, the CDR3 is TGTGCCAGCAGCTTAACTAGGCAGGGGACTGAAAAACTGTTTTTT. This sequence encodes CASSLTRQGTEKLFF.

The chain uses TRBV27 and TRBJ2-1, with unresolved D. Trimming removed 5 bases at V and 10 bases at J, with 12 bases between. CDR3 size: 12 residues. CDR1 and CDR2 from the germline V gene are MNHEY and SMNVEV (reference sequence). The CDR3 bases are TGTGCCAGCAGTAAGACCCCGCTGGAGCAGTTCTTC. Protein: CASSKTPLEQFF.

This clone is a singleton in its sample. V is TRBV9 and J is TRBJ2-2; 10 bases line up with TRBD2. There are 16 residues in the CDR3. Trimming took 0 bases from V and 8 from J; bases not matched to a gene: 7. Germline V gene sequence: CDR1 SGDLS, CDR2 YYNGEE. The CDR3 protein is CASSVVASGGGGELFF. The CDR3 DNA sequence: TGTGCCAGCAGCGTAGTCGCTAGCGGGGGAGGAGGGGAGCTGTTTTTT. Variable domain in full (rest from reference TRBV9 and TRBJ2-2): DSGVTQTPKHLITATGQRVTLRCSPRSGDLSVYWYQQSLDQGLQFLIQYYNGEERAKGNILERFSAQQFPDLHSELNLSSLELGDSALYFCASSVVASGGGGELFFGEGSRLTVL.

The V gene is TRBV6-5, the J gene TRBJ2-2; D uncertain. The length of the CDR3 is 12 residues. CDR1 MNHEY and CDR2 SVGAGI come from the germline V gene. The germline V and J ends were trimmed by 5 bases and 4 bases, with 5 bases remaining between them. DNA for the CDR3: TGTGCCAGCAGTAGAGGCACCGGGGAGCTGTTTTTT. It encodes CASSRGTGELFF.

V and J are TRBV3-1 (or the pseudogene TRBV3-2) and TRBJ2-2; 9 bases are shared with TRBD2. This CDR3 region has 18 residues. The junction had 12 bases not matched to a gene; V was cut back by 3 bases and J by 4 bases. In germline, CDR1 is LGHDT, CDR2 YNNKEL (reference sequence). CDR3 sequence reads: CASSHVSWLAGLTGELFF. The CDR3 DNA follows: TGTGCCAGCAGCCATGTATCTTGGCTAGCGGGACTCACCGGGGAGCTGTTTTTT.

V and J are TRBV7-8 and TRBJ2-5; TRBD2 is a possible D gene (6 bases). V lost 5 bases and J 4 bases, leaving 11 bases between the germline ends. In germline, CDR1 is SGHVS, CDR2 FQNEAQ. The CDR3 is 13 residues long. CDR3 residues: CASSTQEGETQYF. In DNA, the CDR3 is TGTGCCAGCAGCACCCAGGAGGGAGAGACCCAGTACTTC.

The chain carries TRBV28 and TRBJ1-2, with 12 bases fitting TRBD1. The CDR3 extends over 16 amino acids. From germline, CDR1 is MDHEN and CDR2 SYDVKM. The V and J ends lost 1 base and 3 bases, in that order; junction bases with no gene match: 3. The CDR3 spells CASSLLGTGGYYGYTF. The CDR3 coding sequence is TGTGCCAGCAGTTTATTGGGGACAGGGGGCTACTATGGCTACACCTTC.

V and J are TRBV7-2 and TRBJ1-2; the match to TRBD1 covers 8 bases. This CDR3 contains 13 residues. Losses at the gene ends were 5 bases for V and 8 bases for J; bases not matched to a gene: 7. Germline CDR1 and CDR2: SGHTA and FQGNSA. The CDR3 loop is CASSPTGEGGYTF. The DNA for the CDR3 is TGTGCCAGCAGCCCGACAGGGGAAGGAGGCTACACCTTC.

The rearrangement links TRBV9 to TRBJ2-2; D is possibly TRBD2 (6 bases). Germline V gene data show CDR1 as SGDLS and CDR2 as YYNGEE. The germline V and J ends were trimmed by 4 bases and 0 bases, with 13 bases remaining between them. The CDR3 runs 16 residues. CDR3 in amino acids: CASSPSSVPNTGELFF. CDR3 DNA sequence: TGTGCCAGCAGCCCATCTAGCGTCCCGAACACCGGGGAGCTGTTTTTT.

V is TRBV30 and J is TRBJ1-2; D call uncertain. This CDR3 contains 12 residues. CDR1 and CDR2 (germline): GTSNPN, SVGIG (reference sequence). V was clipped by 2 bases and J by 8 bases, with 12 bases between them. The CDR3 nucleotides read TGTGCCTGGAGTACGGGCCCAGAGGGCTACACCTTC. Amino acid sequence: CAWSTGPEGYTF.

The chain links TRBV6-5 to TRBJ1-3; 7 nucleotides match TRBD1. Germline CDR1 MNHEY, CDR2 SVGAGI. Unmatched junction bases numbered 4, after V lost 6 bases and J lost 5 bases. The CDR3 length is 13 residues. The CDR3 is CASRGDRRNTIYF. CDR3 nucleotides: TGTGCCAGCAGGGGGGACAGAAGAAACACCATATATTTT.

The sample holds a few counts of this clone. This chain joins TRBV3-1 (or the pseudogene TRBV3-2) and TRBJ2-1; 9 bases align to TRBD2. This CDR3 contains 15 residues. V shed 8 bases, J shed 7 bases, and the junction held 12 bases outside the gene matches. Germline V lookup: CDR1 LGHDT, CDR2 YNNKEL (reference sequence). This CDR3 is CASGVAGAIKNEQFF. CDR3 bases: TGTGCCAGCGGCGTAGCGGGAGCTATAAAGAATGAGCAGTTCTTC.

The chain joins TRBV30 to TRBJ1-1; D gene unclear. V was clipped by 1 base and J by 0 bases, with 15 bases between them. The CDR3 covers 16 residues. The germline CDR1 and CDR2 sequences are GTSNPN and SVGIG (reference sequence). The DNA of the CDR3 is TGTGCCTGGAGTGCCCTTCGGACTCAGATGAACACTGAAGCTTTCTTT. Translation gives CAWSALRTQMNTEAFF.

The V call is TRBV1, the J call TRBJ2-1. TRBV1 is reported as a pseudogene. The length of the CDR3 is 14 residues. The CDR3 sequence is CTSSQGPCPWEQFF. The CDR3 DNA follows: TGCACCAGCAGCCAAGGTCCCTGCCCTTGGGAGCAGTTCTTC.

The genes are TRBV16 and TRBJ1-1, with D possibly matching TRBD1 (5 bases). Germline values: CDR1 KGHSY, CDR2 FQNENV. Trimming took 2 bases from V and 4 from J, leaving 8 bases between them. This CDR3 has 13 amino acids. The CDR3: CASSQGGTTEAFF. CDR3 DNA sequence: TGTGCCAGCAGCCAAGGGGGGACCACTGAAGCTTTCTTT.

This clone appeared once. CDR3 sequence: CAWSLLVQETQYF. The CDR3 DNA reads as TGTGCCTGGAGTTTGCTTGTCCAAGAGACCCAGTACTTC. The chain is built from TRBV30 and TRBJ2-5; D remains ambiguous. Per the germline V gene, CDR1 is GTSNPN and CDR2 is SVGIG (reference sequence). Trimming removed 2 bases at V and 1 base at J, with 8 bases between. The CDR3 sequence is 13 residues long.

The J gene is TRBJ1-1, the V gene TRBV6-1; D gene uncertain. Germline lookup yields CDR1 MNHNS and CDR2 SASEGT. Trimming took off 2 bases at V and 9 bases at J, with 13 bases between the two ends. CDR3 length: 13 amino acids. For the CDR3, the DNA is TGTGCCAGCAGTGAAATTGGCGACACCCAAGCTTTCTTT. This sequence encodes CASSEIGDTQAFF.